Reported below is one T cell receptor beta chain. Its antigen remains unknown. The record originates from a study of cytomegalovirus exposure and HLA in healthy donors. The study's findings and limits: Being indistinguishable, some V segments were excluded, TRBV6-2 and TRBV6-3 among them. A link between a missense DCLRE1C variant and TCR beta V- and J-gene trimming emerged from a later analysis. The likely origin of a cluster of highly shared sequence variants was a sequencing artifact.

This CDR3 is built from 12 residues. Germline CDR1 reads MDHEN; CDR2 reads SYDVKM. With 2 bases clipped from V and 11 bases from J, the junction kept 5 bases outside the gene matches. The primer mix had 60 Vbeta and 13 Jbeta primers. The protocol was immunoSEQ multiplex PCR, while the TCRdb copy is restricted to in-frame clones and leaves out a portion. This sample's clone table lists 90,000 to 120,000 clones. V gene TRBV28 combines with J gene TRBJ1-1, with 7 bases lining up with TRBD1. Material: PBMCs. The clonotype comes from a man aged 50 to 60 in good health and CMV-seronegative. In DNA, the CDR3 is TGTGCCAGCAGTTTACCCGGACAGGTTGCTTTCTTT. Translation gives CASSLPGQVAFF.